This T cell receptor beta chain was captured by sequencing in a study of beta chain features in type 1 diabetes. Study outcomes and limitations: Type 1 diabetes patients had moderately but significantly shorter TCRB CDR3s in all four CD4+ subsets. Individuals with type 1 diabetes displayed fewer insertions and more deletions at VDJ junctions.

Investigators reverse transcribed all isolated RNA, so they sequenced expressed TCRB transcripts. The repertoire was sequenced with immunoSEQ multiplex PCR; TCRdb's copy has only in-frame clones and lacks some. Here the sample spans 680,000 or so clones, around 15% being singletons. In the case of this clone: Its antigen remains unidentified.

CD45RO/CCR7/CD25/CD127/CD95/CD27 sorting isolated CD4+ naive, central memory, regulatory and stem cell-like memory cells. The sequence was obtained from a man aged 18 to 30 with type 1 diabetes. Sequenced material: naive CD4+ T cells from blood.

This CDR3 is CASSFWDRDGDEQFF. In nucleotides, the CDR3 is TGTGCCAGCAGCTTCTGGGACAGGGATGGGGATGAGCAGTTCTTC. This chain uses TRBV5-4 with TRBJ2-1; 9 bases match TRBD1. Per germline, CDR1 SGHNT and CDR2 YYREEE (reference sequence). V dropped 2 bases and J dropped 8; count of bases not matched to a gene: 8. The CDR3 contains 15 residues. The full variable domain, in which reference TRBV5-4 and TRBJ2-1 provide the parts outside the CDR3, is ETGVTQSPTHLIKTRGQQVTLRCSSQSGHNTVSWYQQALGQGPQFIFQYYREEENGRGNFPPRFSGLQFPNYSSELNVNALELDDSALYLCASSFWDRDGDEQFFGPGTRLTVL.